Below are 19 T cell receptor beta chains sequenced from a single sample in a study of chemoradiotherapy in HPV16-positive cancers. TCRdb's copy holds only in-frame clones and misses some; the assay was immunoSEQ multiplex PCR. The sample consists of fewer than 25,000 clones, roughly 90% of them appearing once. The sequenced sample was blood, obtained from a patient who underwent chemoradiotherapy. The receptor source for this set is a human donor with HPV-associated anogenital cancer.

This rearrangement joins TRBV5-1 to TRBJ1-6, with 9 nucleotides matching TRBD1. Trimming at V came to 2 bases and at J to 7 bases, leaving 4 bases not matched to a gene. The CDR3 sequence is 15 residues long. The germline gives CDR1 SGHRS, CDR2 YFSETQ. Written as DNA, the CDR3 is TGCGCCAGCAGCTTACAGGGGGCACAAAATTCACCCCTCCACTTT. This sequence encodes CASSLQGAQNSPLHF.

The chain has TRBV15 and TRBJ2-2; unclear D gene. The germline V gene has CDR1 LNHNV and CDR2 YYDKDF (reference sequence). The CDR3 is 15 amino acids. The V gene lost 0 bases and the J gene lost 4 bases, with 9 bases spanning the gap. The CDR3 protein is CATSRDHTGTGELFF. The CDR3, as DNA: TGTGCCACCAGCAGAGACCACACGGGCACCGGGGAGCTGTTTTTT.

This clone was picked up a small number of times. The genes are TRBV7-6 and TRBJ2-7, with TRBD2 matching over 14 bases. The germline V gene encodes CDR1 SGHVS and CDR2 FNYEAQ. The CDR3 contains 17 residues. With V trimmed by 0 bases and J by 5 bases, 6 bases remained unmatched. CDR3 in DNA: TGTGCCAGCAGCTTAGCTGGGACTAGCGGGAGCGATAACGAGCAGTACTTC. Translated: CASSLAGTSGSDNEQYF. The complete variable domain, with remaining parts taken from reference TRBV7-6 and TRBJ2-7, reads GAGVSQSPRYKVTKRGQDVALRCDPISGHVSLYWYRQALGQGPEFLTYFNYEAQQDKSGLPNDRFSAERPEGSISTLTIQRTEQRDSAMYRCASSLAGTSGSDNEQYFGPGTRLTVT.

The rearrangement links TRBV2 to TRBJ1-1; D is unresolved. Germline V gene lookup returns CDR1 SNHLY and CDR2 FYNNEI. The V end lost 2 bases, the J end lost 4 bases, and 11 bases lay between the germline ends. The CDR3 spans 14 residues. CDR3 nucleotide sequence: TGTGCCAGCAGTGAACGCGCTGGAGTCACTGAAGCTTTCTTT. Translated, it gives CASSERAGVTEAFF.

V is TRBV14 and J is TRBJ2-2; D remains ambiguous. The germline gives CDR1 SGHDN, CDR2 FVKESK. Trimming pared 4 bases from V and 7 bases from J, leaving 16 bases between. The CDR3 loop spans 15 amino acids. In nucleotides, the CDR3 is TGTGCCAGCAGCCTGGCCCTCCCCCCCAGCGGGGAGCTGTTTTTT. Translation gives CASSLALPPSGELFF.

V and J are TRBV7-2 and TRBJ2-7, with 7 bases lining up with TRBD1. V lost 5 bases, J lost 4 bases, and 2 bases stayed unmatched. Germline CDR1 and CDR2: SGHTA and FQGNSA. CDR3 length: 12 residues. The CDR3 here is CASSPTGYEQYF. In DNA, the CDR3 is TGTGCCAGCAGCCCGACAGGGTACGAGCAGTACTTC.

This clone was recorded once. The genes are TRBV28 and TRBJ2-2, with 7 bases fitting TRBD2. The germline CDR1 and CDR2 sequences are MDHEN and SYDVKM. V was pared by 2 bases and J by 5 bases, with 5 bases of the junction left unmatched. The CDR3 runs to 15 residues. CDR3 residues: CASSLGGSRTGELFF. DNA of the CDR3: TGTGCCAGCAGTTTAGGCGGGAGTCGGACCGGGGAGCTGTTTTTT.

The chain uses TRBV6-1 and TRBJ1-6; 9 bases fit TRBD1. The CDR3 is 16 amino acids. J was trimmed by 7 bases and V by 0 bases; bases with no gene match: 4. Germline lookup yields CDR1 MNHNS and CDR2 SASEGT. The CDR3 bases are TGTGCCAGCAGTGAAGCCTCCGGGACAGGGAATTCACCCCTCCACTTT. Residues: CASSEASGTGNSPLHF.

The chain links TRBV19 to TRBJ1-2; the D gene is possibly TRBD1 (5 bases). V was cut by 6 bases and J by 4 bases, with 18 bases left in between. This CDR3 is 15 amino acids long. CDR1 is LNHDA and CDR2 is SQIVND in the germline V gene (reference sequence). The CDR3 nucleotides are TGTGCCAGTAGGGGGATGAGGGGCGTCGGCTATGGCTACACCTTC. It encodes CASRGMRGVGYGYTF. Together with reference TRBV19 and TRBJ1-2, the CDR3 gives the full variable domain: DGGITQSPKYLFRKEGQNVTLSCEQNLNHDAMYWYRQDPGQGLRLIYYSQIVNDFQKGDIAEGYSVSREKKESFPLTVTSAQKNPTAFYLCASRGMRGVGYGYTFGSGTRLTVV.

This chain connects TRBV10-3 to TRBJ2-1; D not certain. The CDR3 has 14 amino acids. Germline assignment: CDR1 ENHRY and CDR2 SYGVKD. Trimming pared 0 bases from V and 3 bases from J, leaving 6 bases between. This CDR3 reads CAISESPNYNEQFF. Here the CDR3 DNA reads TGTGCCATCAGTGAGTCCCCCAACTACAATGAGCAGTTCTTC.

This rearrangement joins TRBV7-9 to TRBJ2-7; no clear D gene. Trimming shortened V by 5 bases and J by 3 bases, and 17 bases separated the two germline ends. The CDR3 runs to 15 residues. Germline V gene sequence: CDR1 SEHNR, CDR2 FQNEAQ (reference sequence). CDR3 coding DNA: TGTGCCAGCAGCCAAGCTTATTCCGCCATCTACGAGCAGTACTTC. Its protein product is CASSQAYSAIYEQYF.

The genes are TRBV18 and TRBJ1-5; D gene unclear. Germline CDR1 is KGHSH and CDR2 is LQKENI. V lost 4 bases and J 3 bases, leaving 16 bases between the germline ends. CDR3 size: 16 residues. CDR3 coding DNA: TGTGCCAGCTCACACGAGGGCGGGGTGCTCAATCAGCCCCAGCATTTT. Amino acid sequence: CASSHEGGVLNQPQHF.

J is TRBJ1-6 and V is TRBV6-5; D gene ambiguous. The V gene's germline CDR1 is MNHEY and CDR2 SVGAGI. With 0 bases removed from V and 8 bases from J, the gap between germline ends came to 11 bases. The CDR3 is 15 residues long. The CDR3 is CASSYSTRGYSPLHF. CDR3 in DNA: TGTGCCAGCAGTTACTCGACTCGGGGTTATTCACCCCTCCACTTT.

V and J are TRBV18 and TRBJ1-1; 8 bases match TRBD1. CDR3 size: 18 residues. Germline V gene data show CDR1 as KGHSH and CDR2 as LQKENI. Trimming cost V 0 bases and J 1 base; bases outside gene matches: 10. CDR3 DNA: TGTGCCAGCTCACCACCCCCCCAGGGGGCCCTCGCGAACACTGAAGCTTTCTTT. This encodes CASSPPPQGALANTEAFF.

This clone was recorded only once. This rearrangement joins TRBV9 to TRBJ2-5; 7 bases map to TRBD2. Unmatched junction bases numbered 3, after V lost 3 bases and J lost 1 base. This CDR3 is built from 14 residues. Germline lookup yields CDR1 SGDLS and CDR2 YYNGEE. CDR3 amino acids: CASSASGAQETQYF. CDR3 coding DNA: TGTGCCAGCAGCGCTAGCGGAGCCCAAGAGACCCAGTACTTC. The complete variable domain, with remaining parts taken from reference TRBV9 and TRBJ2-5, reads DSGVTQTPKHLITATGQRVTLRCSPRSGDLSVYWYQQSLDQGLQFLIQYYNGEERAKGNILERFSAQQFPDLHSELNLSSLELGDSALYFCASSASGAQETQYFGPGTRLLVL.

This clone was recorded once. The J gene is TRBJ1-2, the V gene TRBV25-1; TRBD1 matches at 9 bases. CDR1 is MGHDK and CDR2 is SYGVNS in the germline V gene. V shed 4 bases and J 6 bases; nucleotides not matched to a gene: 3. CDR3 length: 13 residues. CDR3 nucleotide sequence: TGTGCCAGCAGTGTACAGGGGGCGGATGGCTACACCTTC. It translates to CASSVQGADGYTF.

In its sample, this clone was seen a few times. Additional DNA sequences in this sample encode the identical CDR3. This chain uses TRBV6-1 with TRBJ1-2; D is unclear. CDR1 and CDR2 (germline): MNHNS, SASEGT. The CDR3 length is 13 residues. V was trimmed by 1 base and J by 7 bases, leaving 10 bases between them. CDR3 nucleotides: TGTGCCAGCAGTGAAGGAGTGGGTAGTGGCTACACCTTC. Amino acid sequence: CASSEGVGSGYTF.

The rearrangement uses TRBV7-3 and TRBJ1-4; D uncertain. The CDR3 is 14 amino acids. Per the germline V gene, CDR1 is SGHTA and CDR2 is FQGTGA. V shed 3 bases and J shed 2 bases, with 7 bases lying between them. The CDR3 spells CASSLWGTNEKLFF. The CDR3 nucleotides read TGTGCCAGCAGCTTGTGGGGTACTAATGAAAAACTGTTTTTT. Supplemented by reference TRBV7-3 and TRBJ1-4, the full variable domain reads GAGVSQTPSNKVTEKGKYVELRCDPISGHTALYWYRQSLGQGPEFLIYFQGTGAADDSGLPNDRFFAVRPEGSVSTLKIQRTERGDSAVYLCASSLWGTNEKLFFGSGTQLSVL.

V is TRBV29-1 and J is TRBJ2-1; D might be TRBD2 (6 bases). V was pared by 7 bases and J by 8 bases, with 9 bases between. CDR3 length: 10 residues. Germline CDR1 is SQVTM and CDR2 is ANQGSEA. The CDR3 protein is CSAGDYEQFF. The CDR3 DNA is TGCAGCGCCGGGGACTATGAGCAGTTCTTC.